Following are 11 T cell receptor beta chains from one sample sequenced in a study of molecular identifiers for immune sequencing clone quantification. TCRdb used MiXCR to reprocess the PCR reads, holding one entry per CDR3 protein. Of under 600,000 distinct CDR3 sequences listed, about a quarter are singletons. Material for sequencing was naive CD8+ T cells from blood, with Jurkat cell RNA spiked in. The subset denotes: FACS-sorted CD8+CD4-CCR7+CD45RA+ naive T cells. These receptor sequences come from a human donor in good health. Some libraries in this study had Jurkat cell RNA spiked in.

This clonotype has ten or more counts. This chain joins TRBV12-3 or TRBV12-4 and TRBJ1-5, with 7 bases fitting TRBD1. The CDR3 is 16 residues long. The ends lost 3 bases at V and 3 bases at J; junction bases unmatched: 8. This chain's CDR3 is CASSFGGGFNNQPQHF. CDR3 sequence (DNA): TGTGCCAGCAGTTTCGGAGGGGGCTTTAACAATCAGCCCCAGCATTTT.

In this sample, this clonotype turned up a few times. This chain joins TRBV20-1 and TRBJ2-1, with 11 bases aligning to TRBD2. The CDR3 contains 15 residues. Germline assignment: CDR1 DFQATT and CDR2 SNEGSKA (reference sequence). V lost 8 bases and J lost 4; bases outside the gene matches: 10. The CDR3 loop is CSSSPSGRRYNEQFF. The CDR3 DNA sequence: TGCAGTTCCAGCCCTAGCGGGAGGAGGTACAATGAGCAGTTCTTC.

This clonotype has just a few counts. The V and J genes are TRBV20-1 and TRBJ2-7, with D unresolved. The CDR3 sequence is 11 residues long. CDR1 and CDR2 (germline): DFQATT, SNEGSKA (reference sequence). The ends were cut back, 0 bases at V and 4 bases at J, with 4 bases in the middle. This chain's CDR3 is CSARDEYEQYF. CDR3 bases: TGCAGTGCTAGAGATGAGTACGAGCAGTACTTC.

This chain joins TRBV6-6 and TRBJ2-7; 7 positions match TRBD1. V trimming: 10 bases; J trimming: 0 bases; junction bases outside the gene matches: 12. This CDR3 is built from 15 residues. Looked up from germline, CDR1 is MNHNY and CDR2 is SVGAGI (reference sequence). The CDR3 loop is CATTRGTPNSYEQYF. The CDR3 DNA reads as TGTGCCACTACCAGGGGGACACCAAACTCCTACGAGCAGTACTTC.

The V call is TRBV5-4, the J call TRBJ1-2, with no clear D. This CDR3 comprises 13 residues. V was cut by 0 bases and J by 9 bases, with 12 bases left in between. Germline CDR1 is SGHNT and CDR2 is YYREEE (reference sequence). The CDR3 spells CASSLEASMSYTF. Here the CDR3 DNA reads TGTGCCAGCAGCTTGGAGGCCTCTATGAGCTACACCTTC. Variable domain in full (rest from reference TRBV5-4 and TRBJ1-2): ETGVTQSPTHLIKTRGQQVTLRCSSQSGHNTVSWYQQALGQGPQFIFQYYREEENGRGNFPPRFSGLQFPNYSSELNVNALELDDSALYLCASSLEASMSYTFGSGTRLTVV.

A word on this clonotype: At one end, the junction sequence differs from germline, possibly due to a read error. The chain recombines TRBV5-3 with TRBJ2-3; D might be TRBD2 (5 bases). TRBV5-3 counts as an open reading frame of uncertain function. This CDR3 comprises 12 residues. The CDR3 loop reads CASSLEVDTLYF. The CDR3, as DNA: TGTGCCAGCAGCTTGGAGGTGGATACGCTGTATTTT.

There are a few counts of this clonotype. The chain uses TRBV6-5 and TRBJ2-7, with D perhaps given as TRBD1 or TRBD2 (5 bases each). The germline V and J ends were trimmed by 8 bases and 2 bases, with 16 bases remaining between them. Germline V gene sequence: CDR1 MNHEY, CDR2 SVGAGI. The CDR3 has 14 amino acids. The chain's CDR3 is CASPLGASPYEQYF. The CDR3 nucleotides are TGTGCCAGCCCACTCGGGGCGTCACCCTACGAGCAGTACTTC.

In its sample, this clonotype was seen a few times. The rearrangement links TRBV6-2 or TRBV6-3 to TRBJ1-1; D gene uncertain. Germline CDR1 is MNHEY and CDR2 is SVGEGT. V dropped 2 bases and J dropped 4 bases, with 14 bases sitting between them. The CDR3 is 15 residues long. This chain's CDR3 is CASSYHRDAPTEAFF. The CDR3 region has the DNA TGTGCCAGCAGTTACCATAGGGATGCCCCCACTGAAGCTTTCTTT.

The chain employs TRBV19 and TRBJ1-5; 7 bases are shared with TRBD1. CDR1 and CDR2 from the germline V gene are LNHDA and SQIVND (reference sequence). This CDR3 is built from 16 residues. Trimming took 7 bases from V and 8 from J; bases not matched to a gene: 17. CDR3 sequence (DNA): TGTGCCAGTAATCCAACAGGGGCCCGGGGGGGCAAGCCCCAGCATTTT. Translated, it gives CASNPTGARGGKPQHF.

The genes are TRBV28 and TRBJ2-7; 7 positions match TRBD1. V shed 2 bases and J 5 bases; nucleotides not matched to a gene: 6. CDR1 is MDHEN and CDR2 is SYDVKM in the germline V gene. This CDR3 contains 14 residues. The CDR3 reads CASSLRDSTHEQYF. Written as DNA, the CDR3 is TGTGCCAGCAGTTTACGGGACAGTACCCACGAGCAGTACTTC.

The chain carries TRBV24-1 and TRBJ2-3; TRBD2 matches 14 bases. Germline assignment: CDR1 KGHDR and CDR2 SFDVKD. This CDR3 spans 17 amino acids. V shed 8 bases, J shed 3 bases, and the junction held 9 bases outside the gene matches. The CDR3 DNA reads as TGTGCCACCACTTTCGGACTAGCGGGGGGACCAACAGATACGCAGTATTTT. It translates to CATTFGLAGGPTDTQYF.